These 27 T cell receptor beta chains share one sample of origin, sequenced in a study of blood T cells in healthy people across ages. The use of a sample-barcoded 5' primer and a J-beta primer mix characterized a second PCR of about 6 to 11 cycles. TCRdb reprocessed the 5' RACE reads with MiXCR, giving one entry per CDR3 protein. The profile shows fewer than 1,000,000 distinct CDR3 sequences, about 45% of them singletons. The specimen was blood. The receptors here all came from an older man in good health.

The V gene is TRBV12-3 or TRBV12-4, the J gene TRBJ2-3; 9 nucleotides align to TRBD2. The CDR3 consists of 17 residues. With V trimmed by 5 bases and J by 2 bases, 11 bases remained unmatched. The CDR3 spells CASSPRSTSGDTDTQYF. The CDR3 DNA reads TGTGCCAGCAGTCCCCGCTCGACTAGCGGAGACACAGATACGCAGTATTTT.

This clonotype has a count of ten or more. The V call is TRBV10-3, the J call TRBJ1-5; D unclear. The CDR3 length is 16 residues. Germline assignment: CDR1 ENHRY and CDR2 SYGVKD. V shed 10 bases and J shed 2 bases, with 21 bases lying between them. The CDR3 protein is CATSYGGVSGNQPQHF. Here the CDR3 DNA reads TGTGCCACTTCCTATGGTGGGGTGAGCGGCAATCAGCCCCAGCATTTT.

To note about this clonotype: One end of the junction varies from germline; a read error may be responsible. The chain employs TRBV7-9 and TRBJ2-5, with 9 bases identical to TRBD2. The J call may be mistaken, given a closer DNA end match to TRBJ2-7. CDR3 length: 15 residues. CDR1 is SEHNR, CDR2 FQNEAQ, per germline (reference sequence). CDR3 sequence reads: CASRLGGLASDEQYF. CDR3 coding DNA: TGTGCCAGCCGCTTAGGGGGACTAGCATCCGACGAGCAGTACTTC.

The J gene is TRBJ2-7, the V gene TRBV7-6; 7 positions match TRBD1. Germline CDR1 is SGHVS and CDR2 is FNYEAQ. This CDR3 comprises 15 residues. V was clipped by 5 bases and J by 0 bases; unmatched bases: 7. Here the CDR3 reads CASSQGQRTSYEQYF. The CDR3 DNA follows: TGTGCCAGCAGCCAGGGACAGCGGACCTCCTACGAGCAGTACTTC.

This clonotype was picked up a small number of times. The V and J genes are TRBV5-5 and TRBJ2-7, with a tentative D call TRBD2 (5 bases). The CDR3 consists of 14 residues. From germline, CDR1 is SGHKS and CDR2 YYEKEE (reference sequence). V shed 2 bases and J shed 6 bases, with 15 bases lying between them. The CDR3 DNA sequence: TGTGCCAGCAGCTTAGGATTAGCGAAGGGCGAGCAGTACTTC. Protein sequence: CASSLGLAKGEQYF.

V usage is TRBV7-6 and J usage is TRBJ1-4; perhaps TRBD1 as D (6 bases). CDR1 and CDR2 (germline): SGHVS, FNYEAQ. CDR3 size: 14 residues. V lost 1 base and J 8 bases, leaving 11 bases between the germline ends. Here the CDR3 DNA reads TGTGCCAGCAGCTTAGGGACAGATCCAGAAAAACTGTTTTTT. Translation: CASSLGTDPEKLFF.

This chain links TRBV12-3 or TRBV12-4 with TRBJ2-5; perhaps TRBD2 as D (6 bases). The CDR3 length is 12 residues. V lost 6 bases, J lost 5 bases, and 10 bases lay in between. The CDR3 bases are TGTGCCAGCAGGGGGGGTCCGGAGACCCAGTACTTC. Encoded protein: CASRGGPETQYF.

This clonotype appeared a few times. The rearrangement uses TRBV25-1 and TRBJ1-6; D is uncertain. CDR3 length: 13 amino acids. V lost 10 bases and J 5 bases, leaving 12 bases between the germline ends. The germline gives CDR1 MGHDK, CDR2 SYGVNS. In DNA, the CDR3 is TGTGCCACCGCCTTAGGGAATAATTCACCCCTCCACTTT. This encodes CATALGNNSPLHF.

This clonotype was recorded only once. A read error is possible here, since a much larger clone lies one base away. The chain recombines TRBV29-1 with TRBJ2-4, with 10 bases that match TRBD1. The J call may be in error: the DNA end matches TRBJ2-5 better. The CDR3 covers 13 residues. The germline gives CDR1 SQVTM, CDR2 ANQGSEA. The CDR3 reads CSVIGTGEETQYF. The DNA of the CDR3 is TGCAGCGTTATCGGGACAGGGGAAGAGACCCAGTACTTC.

The V gene is TRBV5-1, the J gene TRBJ1-2; 7 positions match TRBD1. CDR1 and CDR2 (germline): SGHRS, YFSETQ. Trimming took 4 bases from V and 2 from J; bases not matched to a gene: 5. This CDR3 has 14 amino acids. The CDR3: CASSPDRLNYGYTF. The CDR3 bases are TGCGCCAGCAGCCCGGACAGGCTCAACTATGGCTACACCTTC.

This clonotype was recorded a few times. This chain joins TRBV12-3 or TRBV12-4 and TRBJ2-7; possibly TRBD1 for D (5 bases). V gave up 8 bases and J gave up 7 bases, with 18 bases separating them. This CDR3 has 13 residues. CDR3 sequence: CASSPDGAREQYF. Here the CDR3 DNA reads TGTGCCAGCTCGCCGGATGGGGCCAGGGAGCAGTACTTC.

The V and J genes are TRBV7-6 and TRBJ2-3; 8 bases line up with TRBD2. This CDR3 has 16 amino acids. Trimming removed 1 base from V and 0 bases from J; junction bases left unmatched: 3. Germline V CDR1 and CDR2: SGHVS, FNYEAQ. The CDR3, as DNA: TGTGCCAGCAGCTTAGGTAGCGGGGCTAGCACAGATACGCAGTATTTT. Translated, it gives CASSLGSGASTDTQYF. The variable domain in full, with the rest retrieved from reference TRBV7-6 and TRBJ2-3, is GAGVSQSPRYKVTKRGQDVALRCDPISGHVSLYWYRQALGQGPEFLTYFNYEAQQDKSGLPNDRFSAERPEGSISTLTIQRTEQRDSAMYRCASSLGSGASTDTQYFGPGTRLTVL.

The CDR3 nucleotides are TGCGCCAGCAGCCAAATCCGGGGGGAGACCCAGTACTTC. Translation gives CASSQIRGETQYF. The chain links TRBV4-1 to TRBJ2-5; possibly TRBD2 for D (6 bases). The germline V and J ends were trimmed by 2 bases and 5 bases, with 9 bases remaining between them. CDR3 size: 13 residues. Germline CDR1 reads MGHRA; CDR2 reads YSYEKL.

There are a few counts of this clonotype. This chain links TRBV7-9 with TRBJ2-4, with TRBD1 identical over 7 bases. CDR3 size: 13 residues. V lost 5 bases to trimming and J lost 9 bases; unmatched junction nucleotides: 7. Germline values: CDR1 SEHNR, CDR2 FQNEAQ (reference sequence). CDR3 sequence (DNA): TGTGCCAGCAGCCCAGGGGGTTCAGGCATTCAGTACTTC. Residues: CASSPGGSGIQYF. Full variable domain (remainder filled in from reference TRBV7-9 and TRBJ2-4): DTGVSQNPRHKITKRGQNVTFRCDPISEHNRLYWYRQTLGQGPEFLTYFQNEAQLEKSRLLSDRFSAERPKGSFSTLEIQRTEQGDSAMYLCASSPGGSGIQYFGAGTRLSVL.

The J gene is TRBJ2-1, the V gene TRBV2; possibly TRBD1 for D (6 bases). Trimming left V 5 bases short and J 5 bases short, with 13 bases between. The CDR3 loop spans 14 amino acids. Germline CDR1 reads SNHLY; CDR2 reads FYNNEI. The CDR3 nucleotides read TGTGCCAGCAGTCCCCAGGGGCCAAACAATGAGCAGTTCTTC. Translation: CASSPQGPNNEQFF. Full variable domain (rest looked up from reference TRBV2 and TRBJ2-1): EPEVTQTPSHQVTQMGQEVILRCVPISNHLYFYWYRQILGQKVEFLVSFYNNEISEKSEIFDDQFSVERPDGSNFTLKIRSTKLEDSAMYFCASSPQGPNNEQFFGPGTRLTVL.

There are a few counts of this clonotype. This CDR3 reads CSASSGHHNEQFF. The CDR3 DNA sequence: TGCAGTGCTAGTAGCGGGCACCACAATGAGCAGTTCTTC. This rearrangement joins TRBV20-1 to TRBJ2-1; 7 bases align to TRBD2. The CDR3 loop spans 13 amino acids. CDR1 and CDR2 from the germline V gene are DFQATT and SNEGSKA (reference sequence). Losses at the gene ends were 3 bases for V and 5 bases for J; bases not matched to a gene: 4.

The chain couples TRBV4-2 to TRBJ1-4, with D unclear. The V and J ends lost 1 base and 7 bases respectively, with 10 bases between them. The CDR3 extends over 14 amino acids. In germline, CDR1 is LGHNA, CDR2 YNFKEQ. CDR3 protein: CASSQVRGTEKLFF. The DNA for the CDR3 is TGTGCCAGCAGCCAAGTTCGGGGTACTGAAAAACTGTTTTTT.

The chain employs TRBV2 and TRBJ2-4; TRBD1 matches 9 bases. The J call may be faulty, since TRBJ2-7 better matches the DNA end. Germline CDR1 and CDR2: SNHLY and FYNNEI. The CDR3 covers 13 residues. The CDR3 DNA reads as TGTGCCAGCAGCACAGGGGGCTACTACGAGCAGTACTTC. This sequence encodes CASSTGGYYEQYF.

The chain is built from TRBV5-1 and TRBJ2-5; 12 nucleotides line up with TRBD2. The better agreement between TRBJ2-7 and the DNA end casts doubt on the J call. The CDR3 runs 18 residues. The V gene's germline CDR1 is SGHRS and CDR2 YFSETQ. In DNA, the CDR3 is TGCGCCAGCAGCTCCGCTTCGGGACTAGCGGGTTGGAGCTACGAGCAGTACTTC. Its protein is CASSSASGLAGWSYEQYF.

This rearrangement joins TRBV6-2 or TRBV6-3 to TRBJ2-5; D unclear. The CDR3 is 16 residues long. Trimming removed 2 bases at V and 1 base at J, with 14 bases between. CDR1 MNHEY and CDR2 SVGEGT come from the germline V gene. This CDR3 is CASSYVPEDIQETQYF. For the CDR3, the DNA is TGTGCCAGCAGTTACGTCCCAGAAGACATCCAAGAGACCCAGTACTTC.

CDR3 residues: CASYRGPYEQYF. DNA of the CDR3: TGTGCCAGCTACAGGGGCCCCTACGAGCAGTACTTC. The chain combines TRBV2 with TRBJ2-7; 7 bases agree with TRBD1. The CDR3 has 12 residues. The V gene end was trimmed by 8 bases and the J gene end by 2 bases; junction bases not matched to a gene: 3. In germline, CDR1 is SNHLY, CDR2 FYNNEI.

The V and J genes are TRBV28 and TRBJ2-5, with D possibly TRBD1 on 5 matching bases. V lost 10 bases, J lost 11 bases, and 26 bases lay in between. This CDR3 comprises 14 residues. The germline gives CDR1 MDHEN, CDR2 SYDVKM. The CDR3 here is CATQGVDQYNEQYF. The CDR3, as DNA: TGTGCCACCCAAGGGGTCGACCAGTACAATGAGCAGTACTTC.

The table lists this clonotype with a few counts. The rearrangement uses TRBV20-1 and TRBJ1-5; 8 nucleotides line up with TRBD1. The V segment lost 2 bases and the J segment 5 bases; nucleotides outside the gene matches: 11. The germline V gene has CDR1 DFQATT and CDR2 SNEGSKA (reference sequence). The CDR3 length is 16 residues. The CDR3 region is CSARRTRDRKDQPQHF. The CDR3, as DNA: TGCAGTGCTAGACGCACCCGGGACAGGAAAGATCAGCCCCAGCATTTT.

The chain links TRBV27 to TRBJ2-3; the D is unclear. V was clipped by 2 bases and J by 4 bases, with 10 bases between them. This CDR3 is 14 amino acids long. Germline values: CDR1 MNHEY, CDR2 SMNVEV (reference sequence). Here the CDR3 DNA reads TGTGCCAGCAGTTTACGCAGATTCGCAGATACGCAGTATTTT. Its protein product is CASSLRRFADTQYF.

This chain uses TRBV6-1 with TRBJ2-5; no clear D gene. The CDR3 runs 14 residues. Trimming removed 3 bases at V and 5 bases at J, with 13 bases between. From germline, CDR1 is MNHNS and CDR2 SASEGT. This chain's CDR3 is CASSERSFGETQYF. CDR3 coding DNA: TGTGCCAGCAGTGAGAGGAGCTTCGGCGAGACCCAGTACTTC.

This clonotype was seen more than once but under ten times. The chain employs TRBV7-8 and TRBJ2-1, with 7 nucleotides matching TRBD2. From germline, CDR1 is SGHVS and CDR2 FQNEAQ. The junction had 12 bases not matched to a gene; V was cut back by 5 bases and J by 8 bases. This CDR3 contains 15 residues. CDR3 amino acids: CASSTQRGPLDEQFF. DNA of the CDR3: TGTGCCAGCAGCACCCAGCGGGGCCCTTTGGATGAGCAGTTCTTC. Full variable domain (rest looked up from reference TRBV7-8 and TRBJ2-1): GAGVSQSPRYKVAKRGQDVALRCDPISGHVSLFWYQQALGQGPEFLTYFQNEAQLDKSGLPSDRFFAERPEGSVSTLKIQRTQQEDSAVYLCASSTQRGPLDEQFFGPGTRLTVL.

For the CDR3, the DNA is TGCAGTGCTAGTTCGGGACATGGCTACACCTTC. Translated, it gives CSASSGHGYTF. The J gene is TRBJ1-2, the V gene TRBV20-1, with D possibly matching TRBD1 (5 bases). Germline V lookup: CDR1 DFQATT, CDR2 SNEGSKA (reference sequence). This CDR3 has 11 amino acids. Trimming cost V 3 bases and J 6 bases, with 8 bases left between them.